The 27 T cell receptor beta chains below come from one sample, sequenced in a study of blood T cells in healthy people across ages. Next came a second PCR, run for 7 to 11 cycles, which used a sample-barcoded 5' primer along with a J-beta primer mix. TCRdb used MiXCR to reprocess the 5' RACE reads, holding one entry per CDR3 protein. Here the sample spans hundreds of thousands of distinct CDR3 sequences, around 48% being singletons. The specimen was blood. The source of these receptors is a woman aged 55-75 years in good health.

The chain links TRBV20-1 to TRBJ2-1; 11 nucleotides agree with TRBD2. With V trimmed by 1 base and J by 10 bases, 3 bases remained unmatched. The CDR3 totals 13 residues. Germline lookup yields CDR1 DFQATT and CDR2 SNEGSKA (reference sequence). The CDR3 DNA is TGCAGTGCTAGAGCTAGCGGGAGGCACGAGCAGTTCTTC. Protein product: CSARASGRHEQFF.

Comments on this clonotype: Since a much larger clone is just one base distant, this may be a read error. This chain connects TRBV2 to TRBJ2-4; D not certain. The J call is doubtful: the DNA matches TRBJ2-7 better. This CDR3 comprises 12 residues. The germline gives CDR1 SNHLY, CDR2 FYNNEI. The CDR3 sequence: CARSVDGYEQYF. The CDR3 bases are TGTGCCCGCAGTGTCGACGGCTACGAGCAGTACTTC.

As for this clonotype: A much larger clonotype is one base distant, so this may be a read error. The rearrangement joins TRBV7-6 to TRBJ2-1; tentatively, D is TRBD2 (5 bases). The J call may be incorrect, as the DNA end agrees better with TRBJ2-7. Germline CDR1 SGHVS, CDR2 FNYEAQ. The CDR3 consists of 12 residues. The CDR3 DNA sequence: TGTGCCAGCAGCTTCGGGAACAATGAGCAGTACTTC. Protein: CASSFGNNEQYF.

This clonotype appeared a few times. The chain combines TRBV24-1 with TRBJ2-1; 7 bases are a match to TRBD2. Unmatched junction bases numbered 11, after V lost 10 bases and J lost 9 bases. This CDR3 spans 13 amino acids. Germline CDR1 and CDR2: KGHDR and SFDVKD. CDR3 bases: TGTGCCACGGGGAGGGAGACCGGGGGTGAGCAGTTCTTC. Translated: CATGRETGGEQFF.

CDR3 in amino acids: CSAPDSSYGYTF. The CDR3, as DNA: TGCAGTGCCCCCGACAGCTCCTATGGCTACACCTTC. This chain joins TRBV20-1 and TRBJ1-2, with D perhaps matching TRBD1 (5 bases). The germline CDR1 and CDR2 sequences are DFQATT and SNEGSKA (reference sequence). V was trimmed by 6 bases and J by 4 bases, leaving 12 bases between them. The CDR3 covers 12 residues.

This chain links TRBV7-3 with TRBJ2-5; 8 nucleotides agree with TRBD2. With 3 bases clipped from V and 11 bases from J, the junction kept 8 bases outside the gene matches. The CDR3 runs to 13 residues. Per the germline V gene, CDR1 is SGHTA and CDR2 is FQGTGA. DNA of the CDR3: TGTGCCAGCAGCTTCCAGCGGGGGAATGAGCAGTACTTC. Its protein product is CASSFQRGNEQYF.

V and J are TRBV12-3 or TRBV12-4 and TRBJ2-3; D not resolved. The CDR3 covers 13 residues. The V end was cut by 6 bases, the J end by 5 bases, with 12 bases between. In DNA, the CDR3 is TGTGCCAGCAGACCCGTCCCGGAAGATACGCAGTATTTT. Translated: CASRPVPEDTQYF.

This chain's CDR3 is CASSKGINPYNEQFF. The CDR3 DNA follows: TGTGCCAGCAGTAAAGGGATCAACCCCTACAATGAGCAGTTCTTC. V gene TRBV2 combines with J gene TRBJ2-1; D is ambiguous. V dropped 5 bases and J dropped 2 bases, with 13 bases sitting between them. The CDR3 contains 15 residues. Germline V gene data show CDR1 as SNHLY and CDR2 as FYNNEI.

The V call is TRBV3-1, the J call TRBJ1-4; D gene unclear. This CDR3 comprises 12 residues. Germline assignment: CDR1 LGHDT and CDR2 YNNKEL (reference sequence). Trimming cost V 5 bases and J 8 bases, with 9 bases left between them. The CDR3 protein is CASSSSGEKLFF. The CDR3 DNA follows: TGTGCCAGCAGCTCTTCGGGCGAAAAACTGTTTTTT.

This chain uses TRBV5-1 with TRBJ2-3; unclear D gene. Germline values: CDR1 SGHRS, CDR2 YFSETQ. V was cut by 4 bases and J by 0 bases, with 15 bases left in between. The CDR3 totals 16 residues. The CDR3 DNA follows: TGCGCCAGCAGCCTATACATTTCTCCTAGCACAGATACGCAGTATTTT. Translation: CASSLYISPSTDTQYF.

J is TRBJ1-2 and V is TRBV7-3, with D possibly matching TRBD1 (6 bases). Per the germline V gene, CDR1 is SGHTA and CDR2 is FQGTGA. V gave up 0 bases and J gave up 3 bases, with 17 bases separating them. The CDR3 spans 17 residues. The CDR3 loop reads CASSLTGTPSGDYGYTF. CDR3 DNA sequence: TGTGCCAGCAGCTTAACCGGGACCCCCTCAGGGGACTATGGCTACACCTTC.

The chain has TRBV12-3 or TRBV12-4 and TRBJ1-6; TRBD1 might be the D (6 bases). The CDR3 spans 13 residues. The V end was cut by 7 bases, the J end by 7 bases, with 11 bases between. The CDR3 reads CASNRDWNSPLHF. The CDR3 bases are TGTGCCAGCAACAGGGATTGGAATTCACCCCTCCACTTT.

About this clonotype itself: Possible read error: a much larger clone is one base away. This chain joins TRBV29-1 and TRBJ2-5, with TRBD2 as a possible D gene (6 bases). Germline V gene data show CDR1 as SQVTM and CDR2 as ANQGSEA. The CDR3 loop spans 13 amino acids. V lost 7 bases and J lost 5, with 17 bases in between. The CDR3 bases are TGCAGCGCTGGGCCCGCGGGAAGGGAGACCCAGTACTTC. It codes for CSAGPAGRETQYF. The full variable domain, its missing parts supplied by reference TRBV29-1 and TRBJ2-5, is SAVISQKPSRDICQRGTSLTIQCQVDSQVTMMFWYRQQPGQSLTLIATANQGSEATYESGFVIDKFPISRPNLTFSTLTVSNMSPEDSSIYLCSAGPAGRETQYFGPGTRLLVL.

Only a few counts were recorded for this clonotype. J is TRBJ2-7 and V is TRBV3-1, with D perhaps matching TRBD1 (5 bases). Germline V gene lookup returns CDR1 LGHDT and CDR2 YNNKEL (reference sequence). Trimming cost V 1 base and J 1 base, with 8 bases left between them. This CDR3 comprises 14 residues. The CDR3 nucleotides are TGTGCCAGCAGCCAAGGGACATTTTCCTACGAGCAGTACTTC. Protein product: CASSQGTFSYEQYF.

The CDR3 bases are TGTGCCAGCAAGAGTGCGGAAGGTTCACCCCTCCACTTT. This codes for CASKSAEGSPLHF. The chain joins TRBV12-3 or TRBV12-4 to TRBJ1-6; no firm D call. The ends were cut back, 7 bases at V and 9 bases at J, with 13 bases in the middle. This CDR3 spans 13 amino acids.

CDR3: CASTGDYLNTGELFF. In DNA form, the CDR3 reads TGTGCCAGCACGGGGGACTACCTAAACACCGGGGAGCTGTTTTTT. The V gene is TRBV27, the J gene TRBJ2-2, with TRBD2 matching over 7 bases. This CDR3 is built from 15 residues. Trimming removed 7 bases from V and 2 bases from J; junction bases left unmatched: 7. Germline CDR1 and CDR2: MNHEY and SMNVEV (reference sequence).

This clonotype appeared once. This chain uses TRBV7-2 with TRBJ2-5, with D tentatively TRBD2 (5 bases). Judging by the DNA end, TRBJ2-7 fits better; the J call may be wrong. Germline CDR1 SGHTA, CDR2 FQGNSA. The CDR3 length is 15 residues. In DNA form, the CDR3 reads TGTGCCAGCAGCCTCGGCGGGCTTAGTGCGTACGAGCAGTACTTC. Translated, it gives CASSLGGLSAYEQYF.

The chain links TRBV11-2 to TRBJ2-1; 7 positions agree with TRBD1. Germline V gene sequence: CDR1 SGHAT, CDR2 FQNNGV. Trimming cost V 2 bases and J 7 bases; bases outside gene matches: 5. The CDR3 is made up of 14 amino acids. CDR3 sequence reads: CASSLIDRANEQFF. CDR3 DNA sequence: TGTGCCAGCAGCTTAATAGACAGGGCTAATGAGCAGTTCTTC.

The chain uses TRBV20-1 and TRBJ2-5; possibly TRBD1 or TRBD2 for D (5 bases each). The CDR3 sequence is 13 residues long. With 8 bases removed from V and 5 bases from J, the gap between germline ends came to 18 bases. CDR1 and CDR2 from the germline V gene are DFQATT and SNEGSKA (reference sequence). The CDR3 DNA is TGCAGTCTACCACGGACGGGGCACGAGACCCAGTACTTC. Translated, it gives CSLPRTGHETQYF.

This clonotype came up many times. V is TRBV10-3 and J is TRBJ2-1; D call uncertain. Trimming left V 4 bases short and J 5 bases short, with 3 bases between. CDR3 length equals 11 residues. CDR1 is ENHRY, CDR2 SYGVKD, per germline. CDR3 DNA: TGTGCCATCAGTGGGGACAATGAGCAGTTCTTC. Translating gives CAISGDNEQFF.

The chain employs TRBV13 and TRBJ1-1; no definite D call. Deletions cut 5 bases from V and 5 bases from J, with 18 bases between. The germline V gene has CDR1 PRHDT and CDR2 FYEKMQ (reference sequence). The CDR3 runs 15 residues. CDR3 DNA: TGTGCCAGCAGCCCGCTATCAGGTGGAGGGACTGAAGCTTTCTTT. Translated: CASSPLSGGGTEAFF.

This clonotype has just a few counts. The rearrangement joins TRBV29-1 to TRBJ2-2; no clear D. This CDR3 spans 13 amino acids. V was shortened by 8 bases and J by 1 base, with 11 bases between the two germline ends. Germline V gene data show CDR1 as SQVTM and CDR2 as ANQGSEA. The CDR3 protein is CSFLRENTGELFF. CDR3 bases: TGCAGCTTCTTAAGGGAGAACACCGGGGAGCTGTTTTTT.

V gene TRBV4-2 combines with J gene TRBJ2-3; D could derive from TRBD1 or TRBD2 (5 bases each). Trimming took off 1 base at V and 1 base at J, with 12 bases between the two ends. Per germline, CDR1 LGHNA and CDR2 YNFKEQ. The CDR3 is made up of 16 amino acids. The DNA of the CDR3 is TGTGCCAGCAGCCAAGTTTCAGGGACCCGCACAGATACGCAGTATTTT. Its translation: CASSQVSGTRTDTQYF.

As regards this clonotype: A junction end diverges from the germline sequence, so it may reflect a read error. The chain has TRBV15 and TRBJ2-1; TRBD2 matches 7 bases. The CDR3 runs to 15 residues. In germline, CDR1 is LNHNV, CDR2 YYDKDF (reference sequence). The CDR3 here is CATSAGRESYNERFF. CDR3 DNA sequence: TGTGCCACCAGCGCGGGGAGGGAGAGCTACAATGAGCGGTTCTTC.

This clonotype was seen a few times. This rearrangement joins TRBV2 to TRBJ2-5; no definite D call. From germline, CDR1 is SNHLY and CDR2 FYNNEI. V lost 3 bases and J lost 4, with 9 bases in between. The CDR3 contains 13 residues. The CDR3 sequence is CASSDRARETQYF. CDR3 coding DNA: TGTGCCAGCAGTGACCGAGCGAGAGAGACCCAGTACTTC.

Concerning this clonotype itself: A junction end diverges from the germline sequence, so it may reflect a read error. CDR3: CAGSRAPSYEQYF. The CDR3 DNA reads TGTGCCGGTAGTCGGGCTCCCTCCTACGAGCAGTACTTC. The chain is built from TRBV19 and TRBJ2-7; D unclear. Looked up from germline, CDR1 is LNHDA and CDR2 is SQIVND (reference sequence). CDR3 length equals 13 residues. Complete variable domain (other parts from reference TRBV19 and TRBJ2-7): DGGITQSPKYLFRKEGQNVTLSCEQNLNHDAMYWYRQDPGQGLRLIYYSQIVNDFQKGDIAEGYSVSREKKESFPLTVTSAQKNPTAFYLCAGSRAPSYEQYFGPGTRLTVT.

This clonotype appeared many times. The CDR3 loop is CASSFGPYEQYF. As DNA, the CDR3 is TGTGCCAGCAGTTTCGGCCCTTACGAGCAGTACTTC. V usage is TRBV12-3 or TRBV12-4 and J usage is TRBJ2-7; D ambiguous. V was trimmed by 3 bases and J by 4 bases, leaving 7 bases between them. This CDR3 comprises 12 residues.